The following is a T cell receptor (beta chain) sequence with its context. The age range of participants was about 18 to 95 years, with residence in about two dozen US areas. Allocation to cohorts depended on clinical history reported by the participants. Cohort 3 recovered donors had two negative PCRs, clearance, or symptom resolution. The data originate from a study of blood T cell repertoires in COVID-19. Study processing details: It was from reference gene primer amplification that nucleated cell counts were estimated. Clones were sequenced by immunoSEQ multiplex PCR, and TCRdb holds only the in-frame ones, with some missing. V, J and clone size derive from that table, while D and trimming were established from the DNA sequence. The sample contains approximately 300,000 clones, about nine tenths of which appear only once. With 1 base removed from V and 5 bases from J, the gap between germline ends came to 15 bases. Per germline, CDR1 SEHNR and CDR2 FQNEAQ (reference sequence). The CDR3 spans 15 residues.

The TCR comes from a woman between 18 and 29 years old who had recovered from COVID-19. The material sequenced was PBMCs or T cells enriched from blood (not recorded which). V gene TRBV7-9 combines with J gene TRBJ2-7; D is uncertain. The CDR3 is CASSLGASVMDEQYF. The CDR3 region has the DNA TGTGCCAGCAGCTTAGGTGCCTCAGTTATGGACGAGCAGTACTTC.